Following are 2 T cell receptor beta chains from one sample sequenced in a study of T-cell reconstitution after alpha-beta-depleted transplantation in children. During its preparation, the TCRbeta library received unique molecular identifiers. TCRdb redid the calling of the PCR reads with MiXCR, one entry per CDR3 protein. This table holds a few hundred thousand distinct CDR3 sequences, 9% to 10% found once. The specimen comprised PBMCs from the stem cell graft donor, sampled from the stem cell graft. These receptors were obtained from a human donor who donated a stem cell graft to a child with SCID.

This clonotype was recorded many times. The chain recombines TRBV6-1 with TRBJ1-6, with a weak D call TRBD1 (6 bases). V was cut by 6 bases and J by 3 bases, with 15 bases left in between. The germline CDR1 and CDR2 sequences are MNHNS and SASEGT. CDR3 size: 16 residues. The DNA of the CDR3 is TGTGCCAGCAGGCAAGGACAGACCATCTATAATTCACCCCTCCACTTT. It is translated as CASRQGQTIYNSPLHF.

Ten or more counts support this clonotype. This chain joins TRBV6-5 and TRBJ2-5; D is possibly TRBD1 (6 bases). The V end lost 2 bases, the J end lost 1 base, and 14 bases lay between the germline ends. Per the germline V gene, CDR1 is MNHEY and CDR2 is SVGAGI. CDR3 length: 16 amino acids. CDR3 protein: CASSYGVGTTQETQYF. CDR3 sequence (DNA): TGTGCCAGCAGTTACGGGGTCGGGACAACCCAAGAGACCCAGTACTTC.